Included here is one T cell receptor (beta chain) sequence, with context. What this receptor recognizes is not known. No base-level quality is on record; no much larger clone is a single base apart. The junction shows trimming of 7 bases on V and 10 bases on J, and the gene matches do not reach 21 bases of it. The germline V gene sets CDR1 to MGHDK and CDR2 to SYGVNS. Including the terminal cysteine and phenylalanine, the CDR3 comprises 17 residues. The only DNA kept is the CDR3, 51 bases in frame from the first base. The immunoSEQ Assay, a bias-controlled multiplex PCR, was used to amplify TCRbeta CDR3 regions from genomic DNA. Turning to the authors' computational methods: Within the assay, amplification of reference gene primers was used to estimate how many nucleated cells each sample contained. To quantify the absolute abundance of each unique TCRbeta CDR3 rearrangement, sequence reads were collapsed and filtered. For each sample, productive Simpson clonality was calculated as the square root of Simpson's diversity index over productive rearrangements. This immuneACCESS table, as held by TCRdb, lists in-frame sequences with V and J called but not all clones. Of the missing ones, under half trace to an unresolved V gene in checked studies; the others have no known cause. The V and J calls and clone size come from that table; D and trimming were worked out from the DNA. The sample data list around 38,000 clones, and 70% to 90% of these were observed just once. About 6.1% of the sample rests with the top ten.

This specimen belongs to a study of blood T cell repertoires in COVID-19 (dated by TCRdb to 2018 to 2020). With regard to the full study: The collaborator samples originated in the United States, Italy and Spain and spanned the acute and convalescent phases of COVID-19. The material from the prospective study consisted of cDNA or gDNA derived from T cells, B-cell-depleted T cells, or PBMCs. Samples were obtained from the ongoing ImmuneRACE study (first 160 participants) and from about 1,300 subjects provided by 6 global collaborators. The sample metadata nearly always contained a de-identified subject ID, COVID-19 status, age in years and sex. Where available, HLA class I and class II types were taken from metadata supplied by the sample provider and were not determined by assay-based typing. The repertoires were released in a freely available public database meant as a resource for research on the immune response to SARS-CoV-2. Subjects who had been exposed to COVID-19, were actively infected with it, or had recovered from it provided the deeply sampled blood TCRbeta repertoires that made up the dataset. Overall results and qualifications from the work: Clinical and demographic metadata were provided uncurated, with the amount varying by source and participant.

Each collaborating institution followed its own protocols to collect whole blood in K2EDTA tubes. Collaborator samples were shipped for TCRbeta analysis as frozen whole blood, isolated PBMCs, or DNA extracted from either sample type. The source is a human donor in a cohort sampled during active COVID-19. The chain is encoded by TRBV25-1 joined to TRBJ1-4, and 7 junction bases match TRBD1. Material: peripheral blood. The DNA reads as follows: TGTGCCAGCACCGAAGTGTGGGGCAGTACAGGGGTCGGAAAACTGTTTTTT. It encodes CASTEVWGSTGVGKLFF.